This T cell receptor beta chain is from a study of T cell repertoires in cytomegalovirus infection. Turning to the study itself: Newly reported HLA-C-restricted and thoroughly characterized HLA-B-restricted CMV epitopes were employed. General study findings and limits: Clonotypes of TCR beta that were HLA-C-restricted and CMV-specific dominated the ex vivo response. Cumulated frequencies of public TCR beta families served to identify carriers of CMV plus the relevant HLA.

V lost 6 bases and J lost 8, with 16 bases in between. Per germline, CDR1 MNHNY and CDR2 SVGAGI (reference sequence). The CDR3 sequence is 14 residues long. Regarding this clonotype: The antigen remains unidentified.

TCRdb ran MiXCR on the reads and lists one entry per CDR3 protein. The data contain roughly 920,000 distinct CDR3 sequences, 30% to 40% of them singletons. This TCR derives from a human donor in good health (CMV status not recorded). Some clones in this sample may be carry-over from other donors' samples. This material consisted of cultured CD8+ T cells from PBMCs, taken from culture after CMV antigen stimulation. The rearrangement links TRBV6-6 to TRBJ1-4, with unresolved D. The CDR3 sequence: CASRSGPELEKLFF. The CDR3 bases are TGTGCCAGCAGGTCGGGCCCGGAATTGGAAAAACTGTTTTTT.